A selection of T cell receptor beta chains follows, all from one sample in a study of blood T cell repertoires in COVID-19. Profiled with immunoSEQ multiplex PCR; TCRdb holds only in-frame clones, not every one. Of about 200,000 clones in the sample, 88% were seen once. The sequencing sample was made of peripheral blood. These receptors all stem from a man aged 18 to 35 with active or convalescent COVID-19. Both conserved end residues are part of each CDR3. Fields, in order: D gene, clone size, J gene, V gene, CDR3 DNA, CDR3 protein. A D gene is named only where the DNA matches it firmly. Some rows have no size entry. The others give once, few or many, or a class for an expanded clone.

D gene: .
clone size: .
J gene: TRBJ2-5
V gene: TRBV5-1
CDR3 DNA: TGCGCCAGCAGCTTGGCGACTAGGGAGACCCAGTACTTC
CDR3 protein: CASSLATRETQYF

D gene: .
clone size: .
J gene: TRBJ2-1
V gene: TRBV5-3
CDR3 DNA: TGTGCCAGAAGCTTGCGACTAGGGGCTAACAATGAGCAGTTCTTC
CDR3 protein: CARSLRLGANNEQFF

D gene: .
clone size: .
J gene: TRBJ2-7
V gene: TRBV11-2
CDR3 DNA: TGTGCCAGCAGCCCGCCCCGGGGTGCTCACGAGCAGTACTTC
CDR3 protein: CASSPPRGAHEQYF

D gene: .
clone size: .
J gene: TRBJ2-3
V gene: TRBV28
CDR3 DNA: TGTGCCAGCATCCGGGGTCTCCTCACAGATACGCAGTATTTT
CDR3 protein: CASIRGLLTDTQYF

D gene: .
clone size: once
J gene: TRBJ1-3
V gene: TRBV19
CDR3 DNA: TGTGCCAGTAGAAGAACGCAGGGCTCTGGAAACACCATATATTTT
CDR3 protein: CASRRTQGSGNTIYF

D gene: .
clone size: .
J gene: TRBJ1-1
V gene: TRBV25-1
CDR3 DNA: TGTGCCAGCAGTCCTCGACAGATGAACACTGAAGCTTTCTTT
CDR3 protein: CASSPRQMNTEAFF

D gene: .
clone size: .
J gene: TRBJ2-7
V gene: TRBV14
CDR3 DNA: TGTGCCAGCAGCGAGGGCACCGGGACAATCTCCTACGAGCAGTACTTC
CDR3 protein: CASSEGTGTISYEQYF

D gene: TRBD2
clone size: .
J gene: TRBJ2-5
V gene: TRBV5-1
CDR3 DNA: TGCGCCAGCAGCTTGGATACAGCGGGGGCTTCGCAGACCCAGTACTTC
CDR3 protein: CASSLDTAGASQTQYF

D gene: .
clone size: few
J gene: TRBJ1-6
V gene: TRBV6-5
CDR3 DNA: TGTGCCAGCAGTTCCAGGGGTTATAATTCACCCCTCCACTTT
CDR3 protein: CASSSRGYNSPLHF

D gene: .
clone size: once
J gene: TRBJ1-1
V gene: TRBV6-2/TRBV6-3
CDR3 DNA: TGTGCCAGCAGTAAGGAAAGCGGAACTGAAGCTTTCTTT
CDR3 protein: CASSKESGTEAFF

D gene: TRBD2
clone size: few
J gene: TRBJ2-3
V gene: TRBV7-2
CDR3 DNA: TGTGCCAGCAGCTTAGGGACTAGCGGGAGCACAGATACGCAGTATTTT
CDR3 protein: CASSLGTSGSTDTQYF

D gene: TRBD1
clone size: .
J gene: TRBJ2-3
V gene: TRBV27
CDR3 DNA: TGTGCCAGCAGTCCCGGACAGGCCTGGGATACGCAGTATTTT
CDR3 protein: CASSPGQAWDTQYF

D gene: TRBD1
clone size: once
J gene: TRBJ2-5
V gene: TRBV28
CDR3 DNA: TGTGCCAGCAGTTTATGGGGACAGGGGAGCGGGGAGACCCAGTACTTC
CDR3 protein: CASSLWGQGSGETQYF

D gene: .
clone size: .
J gene: TRBJ2-2
V gene: TRBV5-1
CDR3 DNA: TGCGCCAGCAGTGAGGGCAATCGTTTTATCAAAGGGGAGCTGTTTTTT
CDR3 protein: CASSEGNRFIKGELFF

D gene: .
clone size: .
J gene: TRBJ1-1
V gene: TRBV7-9
CDR3 DNA: TGTGCCCCCGACAGTTTGAACACTGAAGCTTTCTTT
CDR3 protein: CAPDSLNTEAFF

D gene: TRBD1
clone size: .
J gene: TRBJ1-4
V gene: TRBV4-2
CDR3 DNA: TGTGCCAGCAGCCAAGACCCGGACAGGGGCTTTGAAAAACTGTTTTTT
CDR3 protein: CASSQDPDRGFEKLFF

D gene: TRBD2
clone size: .
J gene: TRBJ2-5
V gene: TRBV30
CDR3 DNA: TGTGCCTGTACAGGACTAGCGGAAGAGACCCAGTACTTC
CDR3 protein: CACTGLAEETQYF

D gene: .
clone size: .
J gene: TRBJ2-7
V gene: TRBV6-5
CDR3 DNA: TGTGCCAGCAGTCGAGACGGGTCCTACGAGCAGTACTTC
CDR3 protein: CASSRDGSYEQYF

D gene: TRBD2
clone size: .
J gene: TRBJ2-3
V gene: TRBV3-1/TRBV3-2
CDR3 DNA: TGTGCCAGCAGCCAAGATATGGGACTAGCGGGGAGCACAGATACGCAGTATTTT
CDR3 protein: CASSQDMGLAGSTDTQYF

D gene: TRBD2
clone size: .
J gene: TRBJ2-7
V gene: TRBV7-9
CDR3 DNA: TGTGCCAGCAGCTTAGGGAGCGGGAGGGTGTACGAGCAGTACTTC
CDR3 protein: CASSLGSGRVYEQYF

D gene: .
clone size: .
J gene: TRBJ1-5
V gene: TRBV6-2/TRBV6-3
CDR3 DNA: TGTGCCAGCAGTCGGGGGGGCAATCAGCCCCAGCATTTT
CDR3 protein: CASSRGGNQPQHF

D gene: .
clone size: once
J gene: TRBJ1-4
V gene: TRBV27
CDR3 DNA: TGTGCCAGCAGTTCTCTTGCAACTAATGAAAAACTGTTTTTT
CDR3 protein: CASSSLATNEKLFF

D gene: .
clone size: once
J gene: TRBJ2-7
V gene: TRBV19
CDR3 DNA: TGTGCCAGTAGTGTGGGGGGAGCTTCCTACGAGCAGTACTTC
CDR3 protein: CASSVGGASYEQYF

D gene: .
clone size: .
J gene: TRBJ1-6
V gene: TRBV25-1
CDR3 DNA: TGTGCCAGCAGTGATTACACAAGCGGTTCACCCCTCCACTTT
CDR3 protein: CASSDYTSGSPLHF

D gene: TRBD2
clone size: .
J gene: TRBJ2-7
V gene: TRBV7-2
CDR3 DNA: TGTGCCAGCCAAACTAGCGGGGCAACCTACGAGCAGTACTTC
CDR3 protein: CASQTSGATYEQYF

D gene: .
clone size: .
J gene: TRBJ2-5
V gene: TRBV5-1
CDR3 DNA: TGCGCCAGCAGCTTGGTAGGGGGAGCACAAGAGACCCAGTACTTC
CDR3 protein: CASSLVGGAQETQYF

D gene: TRBD1
clone size: .
J gene: TRBJ1-2
V gene: TRBV19
CDR3 DNA: TGTGCCAGTAGTACCACAAGACAGGGGAGGTATGGCTACACCTTC
CDR3 protein: CASSTTRQGRYGYTF

D gene: TRBD1
clone size: .
J gene: TRBJ2-7
V gene: TRBV5-5
CDR3 DNA: TGTGCCAGCAGCCGCCGGACAGGGTCCTACGAGCAGTACTTC
CDR3 protein: CASSRRTGSYEQYF

D gene: .
clone size: .
J gene: TRBJ2-5
V gene: TRBV7-2
CDR3 DNA: TGTGCCAGCAGCTTAGGAGCAGGGTTAGAGACCCAGTACTTC
CDR3 protein: CASSLGAGLETQYF

D gene: .
clone size: .
J gene: TRBJ2-7
V gene: TRBV7-9
CDR3 DNA: TGTGCCAGCAGCTTAGCGGGAGGGGGCTACGAGCAGTACTTC
CDR3 protein: CASSLAGGGYEQYF

D gene: .
clone size: .
J gene: TRBJ1-1
V gene: TRBV2
CDR3 DNA: TGTGCCAGCACCGTAGACAGGAACACTGAAGCTTTCTTT
CDR3 protein: CASTVDRNTEAFF

D gene: TRBD1
clone size: .
J gene: TRBJ2-2
V gene: TRBV5-1
CDR3 DNA: TGCGCCAGCAGCTTGCGGACAGGGGCGGGCGGGGAGCTGTTTTTT
CDR3 protein: CASSLRTGAGGELFF

D gene: TRBD1
clone size: .
J gene: TRBJ1-2
V gene: TRBV28
CDR3 DNA: TGTGCCAGCAGTTCCGGGACAGGGTTCTCGAGCTATGGCTACACCTTC
CDR3 protein: CASSSGTGFSSYGYTF

D gene: TRBD2
clone size: .
J gene: TRBJ2-3
V gene: TRBV4-2
CDR3 DNA: TGTGCCAGCAGCCAAGACGGCCTAGCGGTCACAGATACGCAGTATTTT
CDR3 protein: CASSQDGLAVTDTQYF

D gene: .
clone size: few
J gene: TRBJ1-6
V gene: TRBV7-9
CDR3 DNA: TGTGCCAGCAGCTTATTTAGAGGCCACCAGAATTCACCCCTCCACTTT
CDR3 protein: CASSLFRGHQNSPLHF

D gene: TRBD1
clone size: .
J gene: TRBJ2-2
V gene: TRBV3-1/TRBV3-2
CDR3 DNA: TGTGCCAGAAACTACAGGGGTAGGACCGGGGAGCTGTTTTTT
CDR3 protein: CARNYRGRTGELFF

D gene: TRBD1
clone size: .
J gene: TRBJ1-4
V gene: TRBV5-1
CDR3 DNA: TGCGCCAGCAGCGCCTACCGGGACAGGGGGGATGAAAAACTGTTTTTT
CDR3 protein: CASSAYRDRGDEKLFF

D gene: .
clone size: .
J gene: TRBJ1-2
V gene: TRBV5-4
CDR3 DNA: TGTGCCAGCAGCTTGGCAGGTCTTGTCTATGGCTACACCTTC
CDR3 protein: CASSLAGLVYGYTF

D gene: .
clone size: few
J gene: TRBJ1-5
V gene: TRBV3-1/TRBV3-2
CDR3 DNA: TGTGCCAGCAGCCAAGGCGCTCAGCCCCAGCATTTT
CDR3 protein: CASSQGAQPQHF

D gene: .
clone size: .
J gene: TRBJ2-1
V gene: TRBV2
CDR3 DNA: TGTGCCAGCAGTCCCCTTAGGGGGGAGGGCCCGATCTTC
CDR3 protein: CASSPLRGEGPIF

D gene: TRBD1
clone size: .
J gene: TRBJ2-2
V gene: TRBV5-1
CDR3 DNA: TGCGCCAGCAGCTTGACAGGGGAAGCCGGGGAGCTGTTTTTT
CDR3 protein: CASSLTGEAGELFF

D gene: TRBD1
clone size: once
J gene: TRBJ2-1
V gene: TRBV5-1
CDR3 DNA: TGCGCCAGCAGCAGACCGGGACAGGGGTCTACTGAGCAGTTCTTC
CDR3 protein: CASSRPGQGSTEQFF

D gene: .
clone size: .
J gene: TRBJ1-5
V gene: TRBV18
CDR3 DNA: TGTGCCAGCTCACCTTCGGGTAAAGGTAGTGGCAATCAGCCCCAGCATTTT
CDR3 protein: CASSPSGKGSGNQPQHF

D gene: TRBD1
clone size: .
J gene: TRBJ1-1
V gene: TRBV7-9
CDR3 DNA: TGTGCCAGCAGCTCGCCCGGGACAGATCGTTTGACTGAAGCTTTCTTT
CDR3 protein: CASSSPGTDRLTEAFF

D gene: .
clone size: few
J gene: TRBJ1-1
V gene: TRBV12-3/TRBV12-4
CDR3 DNA: TGTGCCAGCAGTCCAGTAAGGGGCACTGAAGCTTTCTTT
CDR3 protein: CASSPVRGTEAFF